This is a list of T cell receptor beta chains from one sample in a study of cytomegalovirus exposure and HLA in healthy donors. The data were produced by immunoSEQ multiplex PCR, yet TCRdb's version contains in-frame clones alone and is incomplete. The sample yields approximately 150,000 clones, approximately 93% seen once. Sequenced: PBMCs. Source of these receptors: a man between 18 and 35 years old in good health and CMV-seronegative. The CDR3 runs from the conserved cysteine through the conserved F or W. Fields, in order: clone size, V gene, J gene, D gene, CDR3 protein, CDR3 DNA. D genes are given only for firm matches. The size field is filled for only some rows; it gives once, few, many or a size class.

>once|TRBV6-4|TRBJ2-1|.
CASSDDQGHEQFF
TGTGCCAGCAGTGACGACCAGGGGCATGAGCAGTTCTTC
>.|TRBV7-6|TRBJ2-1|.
CASSERYRAHNEQFF
TGTGCCAGCAGCGAACGTTACAGGGCCCACAATGAGCAGTTCTTC
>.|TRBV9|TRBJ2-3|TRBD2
CASGRETADTQYF
TGTGCCAGCGGGCGGGAGACAGCAGATACGCAGTATTTT
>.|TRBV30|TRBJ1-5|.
CAWSNRPGDQPQHF
TGTGCCTGGAGTAACCGCCCGGGGGATCAGCCCCAGCATTTT
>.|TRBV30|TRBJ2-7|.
CAWAPVAAYEQYF
TGTGCCTGGGCGCCAGTCGCGGCCTACGAGCAGTACTTC
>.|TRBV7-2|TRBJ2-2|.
CASSSPRAAGSNTGELFF
TGTGCCAGCAGCTCACCCCGGGCGGCAGGGTCGAACACCGGGGAGCTGTTTTTT
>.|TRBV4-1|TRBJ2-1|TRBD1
CASSQGPTGVGDEQFF
TGCGCCAGCAGCCAAGGCCCGACAGGGGTTGGGGATGAGCAGTTCTTC
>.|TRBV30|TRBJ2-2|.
CAWNSGAGELFF
TGTGCCTGGAATTCGGGAGCCGGGGAGCTGTTTTTT
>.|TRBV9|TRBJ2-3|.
CASSVVGGVSTDTQYF
TGTGCCAGCAGCGTAGTAGGCGGGGTAAGCACAGATACGCAGTATTTT
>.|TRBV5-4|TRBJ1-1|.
CASSPGGRGVNTEAFF
TGTGCCAGCAGCCCGGGGGGCAGAGGGGTGAACACTGAAGCTTTCTTT
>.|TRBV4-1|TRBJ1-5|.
CASSQEVLGLGRNQPQHF
TGCGCCAGCAGCCAAGAGGTATTGGGGCTAGGGCGCAATCAGCCCCAGCATTTT
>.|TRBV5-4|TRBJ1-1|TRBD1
CASVRDRANTEAFF
TGTGCCAGCGTCCGGGACAGGGCGAACACTGAAGCTTTCTTT
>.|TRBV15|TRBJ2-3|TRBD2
CATSRGSVSGKDTQYF
TGTGCCACCAGCAGAGGATCCGTTAGCGGGAAGGATACGCAGTATTTT
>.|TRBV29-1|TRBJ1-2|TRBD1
CSVVAGGEYGYTF
TGCAGCGTTGTTGCAGGGGGCGAGTATGGCTACACCTTC